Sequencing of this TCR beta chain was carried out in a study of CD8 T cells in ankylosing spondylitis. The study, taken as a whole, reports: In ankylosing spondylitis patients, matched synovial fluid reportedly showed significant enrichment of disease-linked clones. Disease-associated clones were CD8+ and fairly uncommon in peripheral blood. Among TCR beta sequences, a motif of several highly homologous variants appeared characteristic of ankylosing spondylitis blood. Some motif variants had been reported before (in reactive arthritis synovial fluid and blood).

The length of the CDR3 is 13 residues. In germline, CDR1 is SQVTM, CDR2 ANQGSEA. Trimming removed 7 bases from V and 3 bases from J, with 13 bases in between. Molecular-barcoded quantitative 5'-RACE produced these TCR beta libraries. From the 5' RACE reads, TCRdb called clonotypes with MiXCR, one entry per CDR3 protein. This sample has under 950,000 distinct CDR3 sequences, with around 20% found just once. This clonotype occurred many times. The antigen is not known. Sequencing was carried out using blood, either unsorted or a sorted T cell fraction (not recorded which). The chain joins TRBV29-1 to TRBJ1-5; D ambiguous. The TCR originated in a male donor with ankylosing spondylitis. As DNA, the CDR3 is TGCAGCGCAACGGGGTCCGCCAATCAGCCCCAGCATTTT. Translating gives CSATGSANQPQHF.